Following are 6 T cell receptor beta chains from one sample sequenced in a study of cytomegalovirus exposure and HLA in healthy donors. 13 Jbeta primers and 60 Vbeta primers were used for the PCR. Sequencing used immunoSEQ multiplex PCR; TCRdb keeps in-frame clones, though not all of them. This sample has approximately 64,000 clones, with about three quarters found just once. The sequenced sample consisted of PBMCs. The receptor source for this set is a male donor in good health and CMV-seropositive.

The CDR3 loop is CASSLAGTGRSPLHF. The CDR3, as DNA: TGCGCCAGCAGCCTAGCCGGGACAGGGCGCTCACCCCTCCACTTT. The V gene is TRBV5-1, the J gene TRBJ1-6; 9 bases align to TRBD1. In germline, CDR1 is SGHRS, CDR2 YFSETQ. CDR3 length: 15 residues. V gave up 4 bases and J gave up 10 bases; unmatched junction bases: 9.

The V call is TRBV6-4, the J call TRBJ2-3; 9 bases match TRBD1. V lost 6 bases, J lost 4 bases, and 8 bases stayed unmatched. CDR1 MRHNA and CDR2 SNTAGT come from the germline V gene. The CDR3 extends over 15 amino acids. CDR3 nucleotide sequence: TGTGCCAGCAGCGCACAGGGGGCGTCTTCAGATACGCAGTATTTT. Amino acids: CASSAQGASSDTQYF.

CDR3 nucleotides: TGTGCCAGCACCTATTTAGCCCCGGGGACTAGCGGGGGAACGAACACCGGGGAGCTGTTTTTT. Its translation is CASTYLAPGTSGGTNTGELFF. The chain links TRBV27 to TRBJ2-2, with TRBD2 matching over 14 bases. Germline trimming cut 7 bases from V and 0 bases from J; bases unmatched to any gene: 16. Germline CDR1 is MNHEY and CDR2 is SMNVEV (reference sequence). The CDR3 length is 21 residues.

The rearrangement joins TRBV27 to TRBJ1-1, with 7 nucleotides matching TRBD1. CDR1 is MNHEY and CDR2 is SMNVEV in the germline V gene (reference sequence). V lost 9 bases to trimming and J lost 5 bases; unmatched junction nucleotides: 6. This CDR3 is built from 12 residues. In nucleotides, the CDR3 is TGTGCCAGTTATAGGGGGCGAACTGAAGCTTTCTTT. This sequence encodes CASYRGRTEAFF.

This clone appeared a single time. The genes are TRBV19 and TRBJ1-6; 11 positions match TRBD1. This CDR3 comprises 17 residues. From germline, CDR1 is LNHDA and CDR2 SQIVND (reference sequence). With 8 bases clipped from V and 0 bases from J, the junction kept 6 bases outside the gene matches. The CDR3 DNA sequence: TGTGCCAGTTCGGACAGGGGGCGTATCTCCTATAATTCACCCCTCCACTTT. It is translated as CASSDRGRISYNSPLHF.

The rearrangement joins TRBV10-3 to TRBJ1-2, with TRBD1 matching 7 bases. The J segment lost 5 bases and the V segment lost 7 bases, leaving 10 bases of the junction unmatched. Germline assignment: CDR1 ENHRY and CDR2 SYGVKD. This CDR3 comprises 14 residues. Written as DNA, the CDR3 is TGTGCCATCATCGAAGAACAGGGGAGGTATGGCTACACCTTC. Its protein is CAIIEEQGRYGYTF.